This T cell receptor (beta chain) was found in a study of T-cell reconstitution after alpha-beta-depleted transplantation in children. Preparation of the TCRbeta library involved a method that used unique molecular identifiers. TCRdb processed the PCR reads anew with MiXCR; each CDR3 protein has one entry. The sample holds a few hundred thousand distinct CDR3 sequences, over 20% seen once. The CDR3 is made up of 13 amino acids. After removal of 5 bases from V and 7 bases from J, the junction contained 6 bases not matched to a gene. The chain is built from TRBV12-3 or TRBV12-4 and TRBJ1-2; 8 bases align to TRBD1. This receptor was identified in a boy in the first two years of life with Wiskott-Aldrich syndrome, due to receive a stem cell transplant. Sequences were derived from PBMCs, sampled before TCRalphabeta/CD19-depleted stem cell transplant. CDR3 in amino acids: CASSMTGARGYTF. The CDR3 bases are TGTGCCAGCAGTATGACAGGGGCCCGTGGCTACACCTTC.